This T cell receptor (beta chain) comes out of a study of tumor-infiltrating lymphocytes in primary liver carcinoma. Bulk tissue was left unsorted, and RNA and DNA were co-extracted from 20-30 mg of it. Five separate regions per tumor were sampled. From 500 ng of total RNA, TCR beta-specific cDNA was reverse-transcribed using a constant-region primer. Generation of the TCR beta libraries relied on three nested multiplex PCR rounds using slightly modified ARM-PCR. TCRdb recomputed calls from the multiplex PCR reads with MiXCR, one row per CDR3 protein. Seen here are some 100,000 distinct CDR3 sequences, more than 65% observed once, and the top ten hold roughly 12%. To note about this clonotype: A much larger clone lies a single base off, so this may be a read error.

This TCR derives from a woman in her sixties or seventies with primary liver carcinoma and hepatitis B virus infection. Sequencing was performed on liver tumor tissue from sampling region 2. Noted subset: tumor region T2, inferior pole.

This chain's CDR3 is CSVGVQGFTDMQYF. The CDR3 nucleotides are TGCAGCGTTGGGGTACAGGGATTCACAGATATGCAGTATTTT. This chain joins TRBV29-1 and TRBJ2-3, with a tentative D call TRBD1 (6 bases). Germline lookup yields CDR1 SQVTM and CDR2 ANQGSEA. This CDR3 region has 14 residues.